This paragraph covers one T cell receptor (beta chain) sequence. Its target is not known. This sample is drawn from a study of Ad26.COV2.S vaccination and SARS-CoV-2 variants. Across the study: Of the COV1001 trial arms, the Ad26.COV2.S arm included the donor.

The table came from immunoSEQ multiplex PCR; TCRdb's copy has only in-frame clones and leaves some out. Of 300,000 to 350,000 clones detected, 85% appear once; the ten largest clones hold approximately 2.1%. Treatment given: 19 received Ad26.COV2.S at low or high dose, single or two shots; about 5 received placebo; per-sample allocation not given. Samples were taken on day 63 after the first vaccine or placebo injection. An Ad26 vector expressing Wuhan-strain SARS-CoV-2 spike constituted the vaccine. This CDR3 is 14 amino acids long. The germline V and J ends were trimmed by 5 bases and 1 base, with 10 bases remaining between them. CDR1 and CDR2 from the germline V gene are LNHNV and YYDKDF (reference sequence). General study points: Responses of spike-specific T cells (both CD8+ and CD4+) reportedly showed substantial breadth after vaccination.

The sample was peripheral blood, taken in a trial of Ad26.COV2.S vaccine versus placebo. The source of this sequence is a person between 18 and 60 years old who received the Ad26.COV2.S COVID-19 vaccine or a placebo. The chain uses TRBV15 and TRBJ2-3, with D tentatively TRBD1 or TRBD2 (5 bases each). CDR3 protein: CATSGGQRTDTQYF. The CDR3 DNA reads as TGTGCCACCAGCGGAGGACAACGCACAGATACGCAGTATTTT.